This TCR beta chain originates from a study of beta chain features in type 1 diabetes. Turning to the study itself: Healthy donors and patients showed comparable age, gender and cell yields. Whole-study results and caveats: Within each of all four CD4+ subsets, Type 1 diabetes patients had TCRB CDR3s that were moderately but significantly shorter. Using cDNA template may skew counts toward highly expressing activated cells.

Germline CDR1 SNHLY, CDR2 FYNNEI. CDR3 length: 15 residues. The V end lost 8 bases, the J end lost 7 bases, and 20 bases lay between the germline ends. This clone was counted a few times. The antigen is unknown. Investigators reverse transcribed all isolated RNA, so they sequenced expressed TCRB transcripts. Method: immunoSEQ multiplex PCR; TCRdb's copy keeps in-frame clones and lacks some. The table includes 120,000 or so clones, about 18% detected once. Researchers reported sorting CD4+ naive, central memory, regulatory and stem cell-like memory cells via CD45RO/CCR7/CD25/CD127/CD95/CD27. Sequencing was done on a sample of central memory CD4+ T cells from blood. The rearrangement uses TRBV2 and TRBJ1-4; D might be TRBD1 (5 bases). The sequence came from a man younger than 30 with type 1 diabetes. The CDR3 DNA sequence: TGTGCCAGCCGGGACCGGTCTGGGGGTAGTGAAAAACTGTTTTTT. Residues: CASRDRSGGSEKLFF. Based on the CDR3 plus reference TRBV2 and TRBJ1-4, the full variable domain is EPEVTQTPSHQVTQMGQEVILRCVPISNHLYFYWYRQILGQKVEFLVSFYNNEISEKSEIFDDQFSVERPDGSNFTLKIRSTKLEDSAMYFCASRDRSGGSEKLFFGSGTQLSVL.